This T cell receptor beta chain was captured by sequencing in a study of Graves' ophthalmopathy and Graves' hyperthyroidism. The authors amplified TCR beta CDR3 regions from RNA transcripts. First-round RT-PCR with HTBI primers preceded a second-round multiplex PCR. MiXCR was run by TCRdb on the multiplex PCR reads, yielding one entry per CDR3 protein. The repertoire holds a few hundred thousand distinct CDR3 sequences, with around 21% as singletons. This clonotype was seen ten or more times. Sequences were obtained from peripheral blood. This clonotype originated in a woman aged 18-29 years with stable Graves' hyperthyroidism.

The CDR3 DNA sequence: TGCAGTGCTAGAGATGAGGTCAGGGGGTACTATGGCTACACCTTC. Amino acid sequence: CSARDEVRGYYGYTF. The genes are TRBV20-1 and TRBJ1-2; 7 bases match TRBD1. V shed 0 bases, J shed 3 bases, and the junction held 7 bases outside the gene matches. Per germline, CDR1 DFQATT and CDR2 SNEGSKA (reference sequence). The CDR3 length is 15 residues.